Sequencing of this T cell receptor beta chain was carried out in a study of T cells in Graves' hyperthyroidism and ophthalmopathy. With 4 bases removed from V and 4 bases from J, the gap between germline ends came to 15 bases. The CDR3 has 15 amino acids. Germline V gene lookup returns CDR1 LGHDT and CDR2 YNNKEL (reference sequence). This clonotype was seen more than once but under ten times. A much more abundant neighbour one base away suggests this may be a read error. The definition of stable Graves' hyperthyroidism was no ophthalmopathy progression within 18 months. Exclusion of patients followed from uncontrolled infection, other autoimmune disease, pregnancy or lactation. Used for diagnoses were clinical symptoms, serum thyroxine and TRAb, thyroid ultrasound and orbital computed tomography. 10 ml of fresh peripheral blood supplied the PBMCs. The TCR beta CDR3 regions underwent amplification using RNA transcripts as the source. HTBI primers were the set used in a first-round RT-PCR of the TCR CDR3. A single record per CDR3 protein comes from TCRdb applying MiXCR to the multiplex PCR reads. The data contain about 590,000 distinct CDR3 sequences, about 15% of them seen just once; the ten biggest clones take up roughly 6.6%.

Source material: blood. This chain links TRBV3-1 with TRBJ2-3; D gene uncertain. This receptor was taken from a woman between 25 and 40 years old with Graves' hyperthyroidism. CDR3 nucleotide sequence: TGTGCCAGCAGCCGAGACTGGATTAAACCAGATACGCAGTATTTT. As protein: CASSRDWIKPDTQYF.